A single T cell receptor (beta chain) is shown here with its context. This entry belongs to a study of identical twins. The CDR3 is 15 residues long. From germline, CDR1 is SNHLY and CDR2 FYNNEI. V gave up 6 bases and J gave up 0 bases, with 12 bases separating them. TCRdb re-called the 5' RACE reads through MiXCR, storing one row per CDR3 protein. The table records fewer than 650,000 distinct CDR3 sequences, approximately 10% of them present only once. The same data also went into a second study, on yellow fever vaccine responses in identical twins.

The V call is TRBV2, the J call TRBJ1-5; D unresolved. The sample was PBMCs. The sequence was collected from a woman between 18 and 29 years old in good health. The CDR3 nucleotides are TGTGCCAGCAGGTTGATTACAGATAGCAATCAGCCCCAGCATTTT. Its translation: CASRLITDSNQPQHF. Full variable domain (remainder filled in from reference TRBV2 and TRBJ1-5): EPEVTQTPSHQVTQMGQEVILRCVPISNHLYFYWYRQILGQKVEFLVSFYNNEISEKSEIFDDQFSVERPDGSNFTLKIRSTKLEDSAMYFCASRLITDSNQPQHFGDGTRLSIL.